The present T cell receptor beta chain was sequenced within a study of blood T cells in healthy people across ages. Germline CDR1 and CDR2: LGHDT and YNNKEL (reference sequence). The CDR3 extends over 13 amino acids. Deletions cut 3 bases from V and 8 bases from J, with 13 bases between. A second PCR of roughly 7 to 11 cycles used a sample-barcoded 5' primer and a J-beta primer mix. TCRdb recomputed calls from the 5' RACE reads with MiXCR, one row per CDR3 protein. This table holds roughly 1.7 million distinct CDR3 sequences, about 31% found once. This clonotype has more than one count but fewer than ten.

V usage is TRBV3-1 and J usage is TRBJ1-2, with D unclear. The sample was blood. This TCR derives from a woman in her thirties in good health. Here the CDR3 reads CASSHLSGGGYTF. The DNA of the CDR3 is TGTGCCAGCAGCCACTTGTCAGGCGGGGGCTACACCTTC.